This entry lists 27 T cell receptor beta chains sequenced from one sample in a study of T cell responses to AZD1222 COVID-19 vaccine. Assay: immunoSEQ multiplex PCR; the TCRdb copy retains only in-frame clones and omits some. This table holds 100,000 to 150,000 clones, about 90% found once. Specimen: peripheral blood, collected 28 days after the second AZD1222 dose. The source of these receptors is an adult who received the AZD1222 COVID-19 vaccine.

The chain is built from TRBV4-1 and TRBJ2-7, with D hard to call. This CDR3 contains 15 residues. Germline loops: CDR1 MGHRA, CDR2 YSYEKL. V was pared by 0 bases and J by 2 bases, with 11 bases between. CDR3 protein: CASSQDSAGPYEQYF. The CDR3 nucleotides are TGCGCCAGCAGCCAAGATTCGGCAGGCCCCTACGAGCAGTACTTC.

The genes are TRBV5-1 and TRBJ1-2; 10 bases fit TRBD1. CDR3 length: 14 residues. Unmatched junction bases numbered 4, after V lost 0 bases and J lost 8 bases. Germline CDR1 is SGHRS and CDR2 is YFSETQ. The CDR3 here is CASSLGDRGSGYTF. As DNA, the CDR3 is TGCGCCAGCAGCTTGGGGGACAGGGGTTCGGGCTACACCTTC.

This clone occurred a few times. The gene calls are TRBV2 and TRBJ1-5; 12 bases are shared with TRBD1. The CDR3 sequence is 14 residues long. Germline CDR1 reads SNHLY; CDR2 reads FYNNEI. Losses at the gene ends were 8 bases for V and 5 bases for J; bases not matched to a gene: 4. The CDR3 loop is CASGTGGLHQPQHF. The CDR3 bases are TGTGCCAGCGGGACAGGGGGCCTGCATCAGCCCCAGCATTTT.

This rearrangement joins TRBV18 to TRBJ1-1; D remains ambiguous. Germline V gives CDR1 KGHSH, CDR2 LQKENI. The length of the CDR3 is 16 residues. Trimming left V 3 bases short and J 1 base short, with 15 bases between. CDR3 bases: TGTGCCAGCTCACCCCGAAGAGGGAATGGGAACACTGAAGCTTTCTTT. As protein: CASSPRRGNGNTEAFF. The whole variable domain, remainder taken from reference TRBV18 and TRBJ1-1, is NAGVMQNPRHLVRRRGQEARLRCSPMKGHSHVYWYRQLPEEGLKFMVYLQKENIIDESGMPKERFSAEFPKEGPSILRIQQVVRGDSAAYFCASSPRRGNGNTEAFFGQGTRLTVV.

With respect to this clone: At one end, the junction sequence differs from germline, possibly due to a read error. The chain uses TRBV7-7 and TRBJ2-7, with TRBD1 matching 12 bases. The germline gives CDR1 SSHAT, CDR2 FNYEAQ (reference sequence). The CDR3 is made up of 15 amino acids. CDR3 DNA sequence: TGTGCTAGCAGCTTGGGACAGGGGGCCACCTACGAGCAGTACTTC. Amino acids: CASSLGQGATYEQYF.

This clone was counted a single time. The chain recombines TRBV7-2 with TRBJ1-1; 10 bases fit TRBD1. Germline V gene data show CDR1 as SGHTA and CDR2 as FQGNSA. After removal of 2 bases from V and 6 bases from J, the junction contained 3 bases not matched to a gene. CDR3 size: 14 residues. The CDR3 DNA is TGTGCCAGCAGCTTAAGGGACAGGGGTCCTGAAGCTTTCTTT. Translated, it gives CASSLRDRGPEAFF.

The chain combines TRBV11-2 with TRBJ2-1; D remains ambiguous. This CDR3 contains 14 residues. Trimming cost V 6 bases and J 4 bases, with 13 bases left between them. Germline values: CDR1 SGHAT, CDR2 FQNNGV. The CDR3 loop is CASRTEVGYNEQFF. Here the CDR3 DNA reads TGTGCCAGCAGAACCGAGGTGGGGTACAATGAGCAGTTCTTC.

The chain couples TRBV7-2 to TRBJ1-2; a weak D match, TRBD1 (6 bases). CDR3 length equals 14 residues. The V end lost 4 bases, the J end lost 4 bases, and 13 bases lay between the germline ends. CDR1 and CDR2 (germline): SGHTA, FQGNSA. This CDR3 reads CASSSDRGAYGYTF. The DNA for the CDR3 is TGTGCCAGCAGCTCGGACAGAGGGGCCTATGGCTACACCTTC. Supplemented by reference TRBV7-2 and TRBJ1-2, the full variable domain reads GAGVSQSPSNKVTEKGKDVELRCDPISGHTALYWYRQSLGQGLEFLIYFQGNSAPDKSGLPSDRFSAERTGGSVSTLTIQRTQQEDSAVYLCASSSDRGAYGYTFGSGTRLTVV.

The rearrangement links TRBV10-3 to TRBJ1-4; D ambiguous. With 3 bases removed from V and 8 bases from J, the gap between germline ends came to 13 bases. The CDR3 runs 14 residues. Germline assignment: CDR1 ENHRY and CDR2 SYGVKD. The CDR3 spells CAISDLGQREKLFF. The CDR3 DNA is TGTGCCATCAGTGATTTAGGCCAAAGGGAAAAACTGTTTTTT.

The count of this clone is one. The chain links TRBV5-1 to TRBJ1-1; D remains ambiguous. Per germline, CDR1 SGHRS and CDR2 YFSETQ. The CDR3 is 15 amino acids. V shed 4 bases and J shed 1 base, with 14 bases lying between them. The CDR3 loop is CASSPARRENTEAFF. The CDR3 DNA follows: TGCGCCAGCAGCCCCGCCCGACGGGAGAACACTGAAGCTTTCTTT.

A single count supports this clone. The chain uses TRBV18 and TRBJ2-5; 8 nucleotides line up with TRBD2. Germline assignment: CDR1 KGHSH and CDR2 LQKENI. The J segment lost 4 bases and the V segment lost 2 bases, leaving 15 bases of the junction unmatched. This CDR3 has 18 amino acids. The CDR3 spells CASSPFELTGGPGETQYF. In DNA, the CDR3 is TGTGCCAGCTCACCATTCGAACTGACGGGAGGGCCTGGAGAGACCCAGTACTTC.

V usage is TRBV3-1 (or the pseudogene TRBV3-2) and J usage is TRBJ2-7; 7 bases agree with TRBD2. The CDR3 runs to 18 residues. The V segment lost 1 base and the J segment 5 bases; nucleotides outside the gene matches: 17. Germline values: CDR1 LGHDT, CDR2 YNNKEL (reference sequence). Here the CDR3 reads CASSQVIRSLAVYHEQYV. In nucleotides, the CDR3 is TGTGCCAGCAGCCAAGTCATCCGGTCGCTAGCGGTTTACCACGAGCAGTACGTC.

The chain combines TRBV2 with TRBJ1-6; possibly TRBD1 for D (6 bases). V was trimmed by 8 bases and J by 11 bases, leaving 19 bases between them. Per germline, CDR1 SNHLY and CDR2 FYNNEI. CDR3 length equals 14 residues. The CDR3 sequence is CASGLQGGETPLHF. The CDR3 coding sequence is TGTGCCAGCGGGTTACAGGGAGGTGAGACACCCCTCCACTTT.

The V and J genes are TRBV29-1 and TRBJ2-5, with D unresolved. V shed 3 bases and J shed 2 bases, with 10 bases lying between them. This CDR3 contains 13 residues. Germline V gene lookup returns CDR1 SQVTM and CDR2 ANQGSEA. CDR3 sequence: CSVEARNQETQYF. In DNA, the CDR3 is TGCAGCGTTGAGGCGAGGAATCAAGAGACCCAGTACTTC. The full variable domain, in which reference TRBV29-1 and TRBJ2-5 provide the parts outside the CDR3, is SAVISQKPSRDICQRGTSLTIQCQVDSQVTMMFWYRQQPGQSLTLIATANQGSEATYESGFVIDKFPISRPNLTFSTLTVSNMSPEDSSIYLCSVEARNQETQYFGPGTRLLVL.

This clone appeared a single time. This chain links TRBV29-1 with TRBJ1-5; possibly TRBD1 for D (5 bases). CDR1 is SQVTM, CDR2 ANQGSEA, per germline. The CDR3 is 14 residues long. V lost 4 bases and J 0 bases, leaving 10 bases between the germline ends. This CDR3 reads CSVGIGDSNQPQHF. The CDR3 DNA sequence: TGCAGCGTTGGGATAGGGGATAGCAATCAGCCCCAGCATTTT.

With respect to this clone: This specimen includes other DNA sequences encoding the same CDR3. The V and J genes are TRBV11-3 and TRBJ1-1, with 8 bases matching TRBD1. The CDR3 is 15 amino acids. Per germline, CDR1 SGHNT and CDR2 YENEEA. Trimming cost V 3 bases and J 0 bases; bases outside gene matches: 3. The CDR3 is CASSLGTGMNTEAFF. The DNA of the CDR3 is TGTGCCAGCAGCTTGGGGACAGGAATGAACACTGAAGCTTTCTTT.

This sequence joins TRBV5-3 and TRBJ1-2; tentatively, D is TRBD1 (6 bases). TRBV5-3 is annotated as an ORF whose role is uncertain. The V end was cut by 1 base, the J end by 1 base, with 11 bases between. The CDR3 spans 15 residues. As DNA, the CDR3 is TGTGCCAGAAGCTTGCCGGGACACCATAACTATGGCTACACCTTC. Encoded protein: CARSLPGHHNYGYTF.

J is TRBJ1-5 and V is TRBV10-1; weak D call: TRBD1 (5 bases). This CDR3 contains 13 residues. The germline gives CDR1 WNHNN, CDR2 SYGVQD (reference sequence). The ends were cut back, 2 bases at V and 7 bases at J, with 9 bases in the middle. Here the CDR3 reads CASSEGGGQPQHF. CDR3 bases: TGCGCCAGCAGTGAGGGCGGGGGGCAGCCCCAGCATTTT.

The V gene is TRBV25-1, the J gene TRBJ1-1; perhaps TRBD1 as D (6 bases). The CDR3 extends over 15 amino acids. The ends were cut back, 3 bases at V and 3 bases at J, with 14 bases in the middle. Germline V gives CDR1 MGHDK, CDR2 SYGVNS. The CDR3 DNA sequence: TGTGCCAGCAGTGATCCCCGAGGGGGGGACACTGAAGCTTTCTTT. Its translation: CASSDPRGGDTEAFF. The variable domain in full, with the rest retrieved from reference TRBV25-1 and TRBJ1-1, is EADIYQTPRYLVIGTGKKITLECSQTMGHDKMYWYQQDPGMELHLIHYSYGVNSTEKGDLSSESTVSRIRTEHFPLTLESARPSHTSQYLCASSDPRGGDTEAFFGQGTRLTVV.

The gene calls are TRBV7-3 and TRBJ2-2, with D tentatively TRBD1 or TRBD2 (5 bases each). CDR1 is SGHTA and CDR2 is FQGTGA in the germline V gene. Trimming cost V 2 bases and J 5 bases, with 6 bases left between them. The CDR3 is 13 residues long. The CDR3 region has the DNA TGTGCCAGCAGCTTAGGGGGAACCGGGGAGCTGTTTTTT. Its protein is CASSLGGTGELFF.

The chain links TRBV7-3 to TRBJ2-1, with D maybe TRBD2 (6 bases). Looked up from germline, CDR1 is SGHTA and CDR2 is FQGTGA. This CDR3 spans 16 amino acids. Trimming removed 1 base from V and 4 bases from J, with 14 bases in between. CDR3 coding DNA: TGTGCCAGCAGCTTAAACAGCCTGGGGGGATACAATGAGCAGTTCTTC. Protein sequence: CASSLNSLGGYNEQFF. Together with reference TRBV7-3 and TRBJ2-1, the CDR3 gives the full variable domain: GAGVSQTPSNKVTEKGKYVELRCDPISGHTALYWYRQSLGQGPEFLIYFQGTGAADDSGLPNDRFFAVRPEGSVSTLKIQRTERGDSAVYLCASSLNSLGGYNEQFFGPGTRLTVL.

The rearrangement links TRBV6-1 to TRBJ1-5, with a possible D match to TRBD1 (6 bases). The germline V gene has CDR1 MNHNS and CDR2 SASEGT. Trimming took off 3 bases at V and 7 bases at J, with 13 bases between the two ends. The CDR3 sequence is 14 residues long. CDR3: CASSEAGEGQPQHF. The CDR3 DNA follows: TGTGCCAGCAGTGAGGCAGGGGAAGGACAGCCCCAGCATTTT.

This clone was found once. The chain links TRBV6-1 to TRBJ2-5; the match to TRBD1 covers 7 bases. V trimming: 4 bases; J trimming: 2 bases; junction bases outside the gene matches: 10. Germline lookup yields CDR1 MNHNS and CDR2 SASEGT. CDR3 length equals 16 residues. CDR3 amino acids: CASSAPGQSIQETQYF. The CDR3 DNA is TGTGCCAGCAGTGCACCGGGACAGTCCATTCAAGAGACCCAGTACTTC.

The V call is TRBV18, the J call TRBJ2-5; D not resolved. V lost 6 bases and J 0 bases, leaving 5 bases between the germline ends. The CDR3 is 12 amino acids. Germline V CDR1 and CDR2: KGHSH, LQKENI. The CDR3 DNA is TGTGCCAGCTCTGTGTACCAAGAGACCCAGTACTTC. Its protein is CASSVYQETQYF. The whole variable domain, remainder taken from reference TRBV18 and TRBJ2-5, is NAGVMQNPRHLVRRRGQEARLRCSPMKGHSHVYWYRQLPEEGLKFMVYLQKENIIDESGMPKERFSAEFPKEGPSILRIQQVVRGDSAAYFCASSVYQETQYFGPGTRLLVL.

V and J are TRBV5-1 and TRBJ2-2; D not resolved. Between the trimmed V and J ends, which lost 0 bases and 0 bases, there was a span of 9 bases. CDR1 is SGHRS, CDR2 YFSETQ, per germline. The CDR3 has 16 amino acids. The CDR3 DNA reads TGCGCCAGCAGCTTGGAACCAGCAACGAACACCGGGGAGCTGTTTTTT. As protein: CASSLEPATNTGELFF. The variable domain in full, completed from reference TRBV5-1 and TRBJ2-2, reads KAGVTQTPRYLIKTRGQQVTLSCSPISGHRSVSWYQQTPGQGLQFLFEYFSETQRNKGNFPGRFSGRQFSNSRSEMNVSTLELGDSALYLCASSLEPATNTGELFFGEGSRLTVL.

The CDR3 sequence: CASSQTLGRENYGYTF. The CDR3 nucleotides read TGTGCCAGCAGCCAGACCCTTGGCAGGGAAAACTATGGCTACACCTTC. The gene calls are TRBV4-2 and TRBJ1-2; possible D gene TRBD1, 5 bases. CDR3 length equals 16 residues. The V and J ends lost 3 bases and 2 bases respectively, with 16 bases between them. Per germline, CDR1 LGHNA and CDR2 YNFKEQ.

The V and J genes are TRBV7-2 and TRBJ2-7, with 8 bases lining up with TRBD2. Germline CDR1 is SGHTA and CDR2 is FQGNSA. This CDR3 is built from 15 residues. With 3 bases clipped from V and 7 bases from J, the junction kept 11 bases outside the gene matches. CDR3 coding DNA: TGTGCCAGCAGCTTCGGGGGGGCGGGGCGACGTGAGCAGTACGTC. As protein: CASSFGGAGRREQYV.